This T cell receptor beta chain is drawn from a study of regulatory T cells in long-lasting Graves disease. Regarding this clonotype: The antigen remains unidentified.

The CDR3 spans 16 residues. V lost 4 bases and J lost 4, with 16 bases in between. The germline V gene encodes CDR1 SEHNR and CDR2 FQNEAQ (reference sequence). Study-wide results and caveats: Under persistent disease, TRBV28, TRBJ1-2 and TRBJ2-5 were used preferentially.

Both iRepertoire HTBI primers and Arm-PCR of CDR3 regions were used to build the TCR beta libraries. TCRdb recomputed calls from the multiplex PCR reads with MiXCR, one row per CDR3 protein. This sample has about 470,000 distinct CDR3 sequences; about 22% occur once, and the top ten carry around 7%. The time point: persistent/refractory GD, antithyroid drugs over 5 years with positive TRAb. The TCR library was made from RNA extracted from PBMCs. The material was peripheral blood mononuclear cells (PBMCs), obtained when the disease was refractory, from a patient treated with antithyroid drugs. This chain connects TRBV7-9 to TRBJ2-2, with D maybe TRBD1 (6 bases). This sequence originates from a female donor with Graves disease. The DNA for the CDR3 is TGTGCCAGCAGCTCCTCAGGGGAAAGTGTCACCGGGGAGCTGTTTTTT. Residues: CASSSSGESVTGELFF.